This note documents a single TCR beta chain sequence. The data stem from a study of blood T cell repertoires in COVID-19. About the study: Whether acute or convalescent, the COVID-19 samples came from the United States, Italy and Spain. T cells, B-cell-depleted T cells, or PBMCs provided the cDNA or gDNA that served as material.

Under the authors' procedure: Scientists estimated how many nucleated cells there were by amplifying reference gene primers. The protocol was immunoSEQ multiplex PCR, while the TCRdb copy is restricted to in-frame clones and leaves out a portion. V and J calls and clone size come straight from that table; D and trimming were deduced from the DNA. Of around 53,000 clones in the sample, around 76% were seen once. The CDR3 is made up of 13 amino acids. Per the germline V gene, CDR1 is ENHRY and CDR2 is SYGVKD. After removal of 5 bases from V and 7 bases from J, the junction contained 6 bases not matched to a gene.

This clonotype was obtained from a man aged 50 to 59 with active or convalescent COVID-19. This rearrangement joins TRBV10-3 to TRBJ2-7; 9 bases are shared with TRBD1. Specimen: peripheral blood. In DNA, the CDR3 is TGTGCCATCAGTTCACAGGGGGCAGGGGAGCAGTACTTC. Its protein product is CAISSQGAGEQYF.